This is a list of T cell receptor beta chains from one sample in a study of immune heterogeneity within non-small cell lung tumors. TCRdb reanalysed the multiplex PCR reads using MiXCR and keeps one entry per CDR3 protein. Found here are 20,000 to 25,000 distinct CDR3 sequences, about 30% of them singletons; the top ten hold around 3.9%. Specimen: lung tumor tissue. Receptor source: a man aged 35 to 55 with non-small cell lung cancer. The CDR3 runs from the conserved cysteine through the conserved F or W. A D gene is named only where the DNA matches it firmly. Clone size is given for some rows only: seen once, a few or many times, or a class if the clone is expanded.

D gene	V gene	J gene	clone size	CDR3 protein	CDR3 DNA
.	TRBV4-2	TRBJ1-2	many	CASSLRDGANYGYTF	TGTGCCAGCAGCCTCCGGGACGGAGCTAACTATGGCTACACCTTC
.	TRBV7-2	TRBJ1-3	many	CASSLGGAGNTIYF	TGTGCCAGCAGCTTGGGGGGTGCCGGAAACACCATATATTTT
.	TRBV18	TRBJ1-2	.	CAGSPAQAGYTF	TGTGCCGGCTCACCGGCACAGGCTGGCTACACCTTC
.	TRBV6-5	TRBJ1-1	.	CASSYSGARNTEAFF	TGTGCCAGCAGTTACTCGGGGGCACGGAACACTGAAGCTTTCTTT
.	TRBV28	TRBJ1-1	few	CASSFSGWNTEAFF	TGTGCCAGCAGTTTCTCGGGTTGGAACACTGAAGCTTTCTTT
TRBD1	TRBV13	TRBJ1-2	medium-sized	CASSLNRGGNYGYTF	TGTGCCAGCAGCCTAAACAGGGGTGGAAACTATGGCTACACCTTC
.	TRBV5-1	TRBJ2-2	few	CASSRLASNTGELFF	TGCGCCAGCAGCCGTCTCGCCTCGAACACCGGGGAGCTGTTTTTT
TRBD2	TRBV2	TRBJ2-1	many	CASSNRGGTSLYNEQFF	TGTGCCAGTTCGAACAGGGGCGGGACTAGCCTTTACAATGAGCAGTTCTTC
.	TRBV27	TRBJ2-7	medium-sized	CASSPNGNEQYF	TGTGCCAGCAGTCCAAACGGGAACGAGCAGTACTTC
.	TRBV5-1	TRBJ2-2	few	CASSSVVTTGELFF	TGCGCCAGCAGCTCAGTAGTAACTACCGGGGAGCTGTTTTTT
.	TRBV18	TRBJ1-1	.	CASSRSNGNTEAFF	TGTGCCAGCTCCCGATCGAATGGGAACACTGAAGCTTTCTTT
TRBD2	TRBV7-6	TRBJ2-1	few	CASSWTSGSEQFF	TGTGCCAGCAGCTGGACTAGCGGGAGTGAGCAGTTCTTC
.	TRBV7-2	TRBJ2-7	.	CASSPGLIRYEQYF	TGTGCCAGCAGCCCCGGGCTGATAAGATACGAGCAGTACTTC
TRBD1	TRBV6-1	TRBJ2-2	.	CASSDTGTGVTGELFF	TGTGCCAGCAGTGACACCGGGACAGGGGTGACCGGGGAGCTGTTTTTT
TRBD1	TRBV18	TRBJ2-2	few	CASSPTQGAGGELFF	TGTGCCAGCTCACCAACACAGGGGGCTGGCGGGGAGCTGTTTTTT
TRBD2	TRBV20-1	TRBJ2-2	.	CSARDREKELAGTGELFF	TGCAGTGCTAGAGATAGGGAGAAAGAGCTAGCGGGGACCGGGGAGCTGTTTTTT
TRBD1	TRBV15	TRBJ2-5	few	CATSGRTGGGETQYF	TGTGCCACCAGCGGGCGGACAGGGGGAGGAGAGACCCAGTACTTC
.	TRBV20-1	TRBJ2-7	few	CSARALQGHLGDEQYF	TGCAGTGCTAGGGCCTTACAGGGTCACCTCGGCGACGAGCAGTACTTC
.	TRBV6-2/TRBV6-3	TRBJ2-1	.	CASSTSIIAVPYNEQFF	TGTGCCAGCAGTACTTCAATTATAGCGGTGCCGTACAATGAGCAGTTCTTC
.	TRBV19	TRBJ1-2	many	CASRGGGYTF	TGTGCTAGTAGGGGAGGCGGCTACACCTTC
TRBD2	TRBV7-9	TRBJ2-3	.	CASSLEPAGNTQYF	TGTGCCAGCAGCTTAGAACCAGCGGGAAATACGCAGTATTTT
.	TRBV5-1	TRBJ2-2	.	CASSLASGQISGGELFF	TGCGCCAGCAGCTTGGCTTCGGGGCAGATCTCCGGCGGGGAGCTGTTTTTT
.	TRBV19	TRBJ2-2	.	CASFSGQMNTGELFF	TGTGCCAGTTTTTCCGGACAGATGAACACCGGGGAGCTGTTTTTT
TRBD2	TRBV12-3/TRBV12-4	TRBJ2-1	.	CANSITGTNEQFF	TGTGCCAACAGTATTACCGGGACTAACGAGCAGTTCTTC
.	TRBV9	TRBJ2-6	few	CASSLTGTGANVLTF	TGTGCCAGCAGCTTAACAGGGACTGGGGCCAACGTCCTGACTTTC
.	TRBV14	TRBJ1-1	few	CASSPLGKGLNTEAFF	TGTGCCAGCAGCCCCCTCGGGAAGGGACTGAACACTGAAGCTTTCTTT
.	TRBV5-1	TRBJ2-2	.	CASSPPGSTGELFF	TGCGCCAGCAGTCCCCCAGGTAGCACCGGGGAGCTGTTTTTT
TRBD2	TRBV11-3	TRBJ2-3	few	CASSFARELTDTQYF	TGTGCCAGCAGCTTTGCGCGGGAGTTGACAGATACGCAGTATTTT
.	TRBV4-1	TRBJ2-7	many	CASSQASSLYEQYF	TGCGCCAGCAGCCAAGCAAGTAGCTTGTACGAGCAGTACTTC
.	TRBV3-1	TRBJ1-2	many	CASSQAGYRAYGYTF	TGTGCCAGCAGCCAAGCAGGGTACAGGGCCTATGGCTACACCTTC
TRBD2	TRBV11-3	TRBJ2-3	.	CASSQEGLATDTQYF	TGTGCCAGCAGCCAAGAGGGACTAGCCACAGATACGCAGTATTTT
TRBD1	TRBV9	TRBJ1-6	.	CASGTWDSLAPLHF	TGTGCCAGCGGGACGTGGGACAGCCTAGCACCCCTCCACTTT